The 17 T cell receptor beta chains below were found in one sample sequenced in a study of T-cell reconstitution after alpha-beta-depleted transplantation in children (TCRdb year 2016). Library creation used PCR. The sequencer was an Illumina HiSeq 2500. TCR library preparation used molecular barcoding, with unique molecular identifiers applied to normalize quantification of the TCRbeta repertoire. In-frame beta chains were kept once TCRdb had trimmed the public reads at Q25 with fastp and called clones with MiXCR. Rows are unified per CDR3 protein, each entry keeping the most common DNA and genes. This sample is represented by over 200,000 distinct CDR3 sequences; around 9.9% of them were singletons. Approximately 28% of the sample is taken by the ten largest. In the paper's terms, the treatment or condition label means: allogeneic hematopoietic cell transplantation with graft depleted of TCRalphabeta T cells and CD19 B cells.

Here the sequenced sample was PBMCs, taken before TCRalphabeta/CD19-depleted stem cell transplant. The receptors were sampled from a child under two years old with acute myeloid leukemia, due to receive a stem cell transplant.

The chain couples TRBV6-5 to TRBJ2-3, with a tentative D call TRBD1 (5 bases). Germline values: CDR1 MNHEY, CDR2 SVGAGI. V lost 2 bases, J lost 4 bases, and 7 bases lay in between. CDR3 length: 13 amino acids. CDR3 nucleotide sequence: TGTGCCAGCAGTTACGGGGCCCCAGATACGCAGTATTTT. Translated, it gives CASSYGAPDTQYF.

This clonotype was detected ten times or more. The rearrangement links TRBV30 to TRBJ1-4, with no clear D. CDR3 size: 14 residues. Germline assignment: CDR1 GTSNPN and CDR2 SVGIG (reference sequence). Trimming took off 0 bases at V and 3 bases at J, with 8 bases between the two ends. CDR3 in DNA: TGTGCCTGGAGTGTAGGACGGGCTAATGAAAAACTGTTTTTT. Translated: CAWSVGRANEKLFF.

The V gene is TRBV15, the J gene TRBJ2-2; no clear D. V was cut by 0 bases and J by 5 bases, with 10 bases left in between. The CDR3 consists of 15 residues. CDR1 is LNHNV and CDR2 is YYDKDF in the germline V gene (reference sequence). This CDR3 reads CATSRDLGLTGELFF. The DNA of the CDR3 is TGTGCCACCAGCAGAGATTTAGGGTTGACCGGGGAGCTGTTTTTT.

This clonotype was recorded many times. V is TRBV12-3 or TRBV12-4 and J is TRBJ2-3, with TRBD1 matching 7 bases. V gave up 3 bases and J gave up 2 bases; unmatched junction bases: 5. The CDR3 runs to 15 residues. CDR3 in amino acids: CASSFGTADTDTQYF. The CDR3 nucleotides read TGTGCCAGCAGTTTCGGGACAGCTGACACAGATACGCAGTATTTT.

This clonotype occurred many times. The rearrangement uses TRBV5-1 and TRBJ1-1; a possible D gene is TRBD1 (5 bases). This CDR3 has 17 residues. Germline assignment: CDR1 SGHRS and CDR2 YFSETQ. Trimming left V 1 base short and J 7 bases short, with 23 bases between. CDR3 nucleotide sequence: TGCGCCAGCAGCTTGTTGGGTGGTCAGTGGGGGACCATTGAAGCTTTCTTT. Translation: CASSLLGGQWGTIEAFF.

This clonotype was detected ten times or more. The V gene is TRBV3-1, the J gene TRBJ2-1; 8 bases line up with TRBD2. Looked up from germline, CDR1 is LGHDT and CDR2 is YNNKEL (reference sequence). V was pared by 1 base and J by 5 bases, with 4 bases of the junction left unmatched. The CDR3 is 15 residues long. CDR3 sequence reads: CASSQVSGVNNEQFF. CDR3 sequence (DNA): TGTGCCAGCAGCCAAGTTAGCGGGGTCAACAATGAGCAGTTCTTC.

This clonotype appeared many times. The rearrangement joins TRBV3-1 to TRBJ2-7; D remains unclear. Germline V gives CDR1 LGHDT, CDR2 YNNKEL (reference sequence). V lost 0 bases and J 2 bases, leaving 5 bases between the germline ends. CDR3 size: 13 residues. CDR3 amino acids: CASSQDYAYEQYF. Written as DNA, the CDR3 is TGTGCCAGCAGCCAAGACTACGCCTACGAGCAGTACTTC.

At least ten counts were recorded for this clonotype. The chain is built from TRBV20-1 and TRBJ1-6; perhaps TRBD1 as D (5 bases). The CDR3 is 14 residues long. Trimming shortened V by 1 base and J by 9 bases, and 13 bases separated the two germline ends. The germline V gene has CDR1 DFQATT and CDR2 SNEGSKA (reference sequence). The DNA of the CDR3 is TGCAGTGCTAGAGGGGTTCGGGGGGTTTCACCCCTCCACTTT. Protein sequence: CSARGVRGVSPLHF.

This clonotype was detected ten times or more. This chain joins TRBV10-3 and TRBJ2-5; 13 bases fit TRBD2. The germline gives CDR1 ENHRY, CDR2 SYGVKD. The J segment lost 5 bases and the V segment lost 4 bases, leaving 1 base of the junction unmatched. CDR3 size: 14 residues. The CDR3 coding sequence is TGTGCCATCAGTGGGACTAGCGGGGGCGAGACCCAGTACTTC. It yields the protein CAISGTSGGETQYF.

This clonotype appeared many times. The chain is built from TRBV5-8 and TRBJ2-1; D not resolved. Germline V gene data show CDR1 as SGHTS and CDR2 as YDEGEE. The CDR3 covers 13 residues. Between the trimmed V and J ends, which lost 0 bases and 13 bases, there was a span of 14 bases. CDR3 DNA sequence: TGTGCCAGCAGCTTGGTGCCGGGCCTCCCCCAGTTCTTC. Amino acid sequence: CASSLVPGLPQFF.

This chain joins TRBV7-2 and TRBJ1-5; D gene uncertain. This CDR3 region has 16 residues. Trimming stripped 1 base from V and 7 bases from J, with 17 bases between. Germline V lookup: CDR1 SGHTA, CDR2 FQGNSA. CDR3 coding DNA: TGTGCCAGCAGCTTAGTCGCAGGTCAAATGGGGCAGCCCCAGCATTTT. Its protein is CASSLVAGQMGQPQHF. Full variable domain (remainder filled in from reference TRBV7-2 and TRBJ1-5): GAGVSQSPSNKVTEKGKDVELRCDPISGHTALYWYRQSLGQGLEFLIYFQGNSAPDKSGLPSDRFSAERTGGSVSTLTIQRTQQEDSAVYLCASSLVAGQMGQPQHFGDGTRLSIL.

Concerning this clonotype itself: This may come from a read error, since a much larger clone is one base off. Here the CDR3 omits its conserved ending phenylalanine or tryptophan, so a read error is the likely source. The chain links TRBV7-9 to TRBJ1-2; D gene uncertain. This CDR3 comprises 13 residues. The germline gives CDR1 SEHNR, CDR2 FQNEAQ (reference sequence). Trimming took 2 bases from V and 0 from J, leaving 4 bases between them. CDR3 nucleotides: TGTGCCAGCAGCTTAACGCCTAACTATGGCTACACCCTC. As protein: CASSLTPNYGYTL.

The table lists this clonotype with many counts. This chain links TRBV29-1 with TRBJ1-2; D is ambiguous. This CDR3 spans 12 amino acids. V lost 1 base, J lost 1 base, and 4 bases lay in between. Germline V lookup: CDR1 SQVTM, CDR2 ANQGSEA. CDR3 loop: CSVEVVNYGYTF. In DNA, the CDR3 is TGCAGCGTTGAAGTGGTTAACTATGGCTACACCTTC.

Many counts were recorded for this clonotype. The rearrangement uses TRBV6-1 and TRBJ1-5; D gene uncertain. The CDR3 covers 13 residues. The V end lost 4 bases, the J end lost 5 bases, and 9 bases lay between the germline ends. The V gene's germline CDR1 is MNHNS and CDR2 SASEGT. CDR3 coding DNA: TGTGCCAGCAGTGCGCTCAAGGATCAGCCCCAGCATTTT. Protein: CASSALKDQPQHF.

At least ten counts were recorded for this clonotype. The chain couples TRBV4-1 to TRBJ1-4; 7 bases match TRBD1. The J segment lost 3 bases and the V segment lost 0 bases, leaving 7 bases of the junction unmatched. CDR3 length: 17 residues. CDR1 and CDR2 (germline): MGHRA, YSYEKL. The CDR3 sequence is CASSQDQQGWANEKLFF. CDR3 DNA sequence: TGCGCCAGCAGCCAAGATCAACAGGGGTGGGCTAATGAAAAACTGTTTTTT.

This clonotype was recorded many times. The chain joins TRBV7-9 to TRBJ1-1; D possibly corresponds to TRBD1 (5 bases). The CDR3 has 13 amino acids. Germline loops: CDR1 SEHNR, CDR2 FQNEAQ (reference sequence). Trimming took 6 bases from V and 8 from J, leaving 16 bases between them. The chain's CDR3 is CASRSGTLREAFF. CDR3 DNA sequence: TGTGCCAGCAGATCCGGGACTCTAAGAGAAGCTTTCTTT.

This clonotype was recorded a few times. The CDR3 bases are TGTGCCTGGAGTGTACGAGGGATAGGGCAGCCCCAGCATTTT. The encoded protein is CAWSVRGIGQPQHF. The chain has TRBV30 and TRBJ1-5; the D is unclear. The CDR3 contains 14 residues. Trimming took 0 bases from V and 7 from J, leaving 13 bases between them. Germline loops: CDR1 GTSNPN, CDR2 SVGIG (reference sequence). The full variable domain, with the rest looked up from reference TRBV30 and TRBJ1-5, is SQTIHQWPATLVQPVGSPLSLECTVEGTSNPNLYWYRQAAGRGLQLLFYSVGIGQISSEVPQNLSASRPQDRQFILSSKKLLLSDSGFYLCAWSVRGIGQPQHFGDGTRLSIL.